This T cell receptor beta chain was observed in a study of T-cell reconstitution after alpha-beta-depleted transplantation in children. Study-wide results and limits: Once a year had passed after transplant, T-cell counts and diversity came mostly from newly produced T cells. Reportedly, alpha-beta T cells present about two months post-transplant originated from several hundred expanded clones of graft origin.

During its preparation, the TCRbeta library received unique molecular identifiers. MiXCR, applied by TCRdb to the PCR reads, yields one record per CDR3 protein. The sample holds 900,000 or so distinct CDR3 sequences; 15% to 20% are singletons and the top ten take roughly 5%. This clonotype has only a few counts. Its target is not known. This sequence was found in a male patient between 5 and 17 years old who had a stem cell transplant for acute lymphoblastic leukemia, so the T cells may come from the graft donor. The sequencing used PBMCs, mostly from graft donor cells, collected 360 days after TCRalphabeta/CD19-depleted stem cell transplant.

This CDR3 reads CASSLFSRVPFGEQYF. The CDR3 DNA reads as TGTGCCAGCAGCCTGTTTTCCAGGGTACCCTTTGGGGAGCAGTACTTC. The genes are TRBV6-1 and TRBJ2-7, with D possibly being TRBD1 (5 bases). The V and J ends lost 6 bases and 7 bases respectively, with 25 bases between them. The CDR3 contains 16 residues. Germline CDR1 MNHNS, CDR2 SASEGT.